This T cell receptor (beta chain) derives from a study of blood T cell repertoires in COVID-19. Study at large: Sites in the United States, Italy and Spain provided acute and convalescent COVID-19 samples. The cDNA or gDNA used as material had been derived from T cells, B-cell-depleted T cells, or PBMCs.

Germline CDR1 is LNHNV and CDR2 is YYDKDF (reference sequence). The length of the CDR3 is 15 residues. V gave up 0 bases and J gave up 1 base, with 7 bases separating them. Per the authors' pipeline: Estimated nucleated cell counts came from reference gene primer amplification. Sequencing was performed with immunoSEQ multiplex PCR; in TCRdb, only in-frame clones are kept and a portion is missing. D and trimming come from the DNA, and the V and J calls and clone size come from that table. Among around 230,000 clones listed, about nine tenths were seen once. Self-reported history from a screening survey and questionnaire set each donor's cohort.

The sample comprised PBMCs or T cells enriched from blood (not recorded which). This clonotype originated in a middle-aged woman with acute COVID-19. The chain couples TRBV15 to TRBJ1-5, with D hard to call. The CDR3 region is CATSRERASNQPQHF. CDR3 coding DNA: TGTGCCACCAGCAGAGAGAGGGCAAGCAATCAGCCCCAGCATTTT.